This entry features one T cell receptor beta chain sequence. The sample originates from a study of cytomegalovirus exposure and HLA in healthy donors. The PCR used 60 Vbeta and 13 Jbeta primers. Original processing methods: Approximately 12 million of tens of millions of unique TCR beta chains were shared, per a later count. Libraries were prepared by immunoSEQ multiplex PCR; TCRdb keeps only in-frame clonotypes and omits some of them. V and J calls plus clone size are reproduced from that table; the DNA served to infer D and trimming. The sample lists over 150,000 clones, around 80% occurring once. Unrecorded immune exposures were likely, despite nominal health at sampling. This clonotype originated in a woman aged 25-40 years in good health and CMV-seropositive. The sequencing sample was made of PBMCs.

DNA of the CDR3: TGCAGTGCTAGAGGCCGGGACAGACAGTACTTC. This sequence encodes CSARGRDRQYF. The rearrangement links TRBV20-1 to TRBJ2-7, with TRBD1 matching 7 bases. The CDR3 is made up of 11 amino acids. With V trimmed by 1 base and J by 10 bases, 4 bases remained unmatched. The germline V gene encodes CDR1 DFQATT and CDR2 SNEGSKA (reference sequence).